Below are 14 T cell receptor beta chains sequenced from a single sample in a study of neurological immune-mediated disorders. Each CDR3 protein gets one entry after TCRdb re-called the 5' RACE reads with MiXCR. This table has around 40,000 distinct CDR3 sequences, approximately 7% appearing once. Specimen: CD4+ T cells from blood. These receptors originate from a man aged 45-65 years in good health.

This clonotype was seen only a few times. CDR3 coding DNA: TGTGCCAGCAGCTTGATTGGGGGGGCCGGAGATACGCAGTATTTT. This sequence encodes CASSLIGGAGDTQYF. The V and J genes are TRBV5-6 and TRBJ2-3; tentatively, D is TRBD2 (7 bases). In germline, CDR1 is SGHDT, CDR2 YYEEEE. This CDR3 region has 15 residues. V was pared by 1 base and J by 5 bases, with 14 bases between.

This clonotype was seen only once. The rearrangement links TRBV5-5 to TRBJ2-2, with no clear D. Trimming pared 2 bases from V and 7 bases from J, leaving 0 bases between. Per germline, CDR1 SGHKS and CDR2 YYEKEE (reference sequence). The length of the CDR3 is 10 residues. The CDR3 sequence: CASSFGELFF. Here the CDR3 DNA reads TGTGCCAGCAGCTTCGGGGAGCTGTTTTTT.

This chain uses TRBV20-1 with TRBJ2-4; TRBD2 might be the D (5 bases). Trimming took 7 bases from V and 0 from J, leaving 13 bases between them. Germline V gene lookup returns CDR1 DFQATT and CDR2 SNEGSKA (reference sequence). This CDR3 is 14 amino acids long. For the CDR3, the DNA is TGCAGTGGGCGCGGGCCCTTAGCCAAAAACATTCAGTACTTC. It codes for CSGRGPLAKNIQYF.

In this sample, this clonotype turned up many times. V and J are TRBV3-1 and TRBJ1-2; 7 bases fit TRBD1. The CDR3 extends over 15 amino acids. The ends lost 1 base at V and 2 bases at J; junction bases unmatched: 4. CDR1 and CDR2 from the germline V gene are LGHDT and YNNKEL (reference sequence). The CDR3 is CASSQGGTVNYGYTF. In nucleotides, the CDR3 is TGTGCCAGCAGCCAAGGAGGGACAGTCAACTATGGCTACACCTTC.

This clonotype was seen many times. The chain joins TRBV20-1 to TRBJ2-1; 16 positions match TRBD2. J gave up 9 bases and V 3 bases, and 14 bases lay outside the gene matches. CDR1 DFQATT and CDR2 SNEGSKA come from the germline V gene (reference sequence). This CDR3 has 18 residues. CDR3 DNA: TGCAGTGCTAGGGGACTAGCGGGAGGGCCGAGAGCGACTGGTGAGCAGTTCTTC. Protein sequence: CSARGLAGGPRATGEQFF.

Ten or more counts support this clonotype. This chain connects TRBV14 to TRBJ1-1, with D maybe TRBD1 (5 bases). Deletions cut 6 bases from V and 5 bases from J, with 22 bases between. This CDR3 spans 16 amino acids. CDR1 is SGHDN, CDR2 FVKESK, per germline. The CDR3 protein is CASSKGQGRRTTEAFF. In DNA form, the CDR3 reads TGTGCCAGCAGTAAGGGGCAAGGCCGCAGGACTACTGAAGCTTTCTTT. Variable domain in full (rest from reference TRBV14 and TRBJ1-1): EAGVTQFPSHSVIEKGQTVTLRCDPISGHDNLYWYRRVMGKEIKFLLHFVKESKQDESGMPNNRFLAERTGGTYSTLKVQPAELEDSGVYFCASSKGQGRRTTEAFFGQGTRLTVV.

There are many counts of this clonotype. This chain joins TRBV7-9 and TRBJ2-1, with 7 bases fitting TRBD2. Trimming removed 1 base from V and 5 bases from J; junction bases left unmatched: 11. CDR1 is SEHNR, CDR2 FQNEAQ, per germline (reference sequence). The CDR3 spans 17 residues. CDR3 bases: TGTGCCAGCAGCTTAGGATCGGCACTAGCGATAAACAATGAGCAGTTCTTC. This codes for CASSLGSALAINNEQFF.

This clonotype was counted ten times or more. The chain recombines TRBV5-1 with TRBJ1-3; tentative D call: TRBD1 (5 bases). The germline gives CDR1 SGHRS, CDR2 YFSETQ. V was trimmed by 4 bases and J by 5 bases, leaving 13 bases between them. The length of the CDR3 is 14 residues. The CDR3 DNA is TGCGCCAGCAGCCGAACAGGAGACCGAAACACCATATATTTT. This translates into CASSRTGDRNTIYF. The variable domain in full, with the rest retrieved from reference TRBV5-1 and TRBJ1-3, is KAGVTQTPRYLIKTRGQQVTLSCSPISGHRSVSWYQQTPGQGLQFLFEYFSETQRNKGNFPGRFSGRQFSNSRSEMNVSTLELGDSALYLCASSRTGDRNTIYFGEGSWLTVV.

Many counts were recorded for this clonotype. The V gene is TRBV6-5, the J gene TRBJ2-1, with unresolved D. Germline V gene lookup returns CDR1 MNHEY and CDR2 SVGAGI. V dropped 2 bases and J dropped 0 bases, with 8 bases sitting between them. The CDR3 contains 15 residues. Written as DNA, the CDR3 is TGTGCCAGCAGTTACGACCGGAGCTCCTACAATGAGCAGTTCTTC. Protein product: CASSYDRSSYNEQFF.

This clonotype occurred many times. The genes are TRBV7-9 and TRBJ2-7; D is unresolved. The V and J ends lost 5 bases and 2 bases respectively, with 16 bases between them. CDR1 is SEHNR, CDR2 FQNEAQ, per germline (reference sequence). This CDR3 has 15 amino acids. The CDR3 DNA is TGTGCCAGCAGCCCCGTTGTAAGCCGCCCCTACGAGCAGTACTTC. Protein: CASSPVVSRPYEQYF.

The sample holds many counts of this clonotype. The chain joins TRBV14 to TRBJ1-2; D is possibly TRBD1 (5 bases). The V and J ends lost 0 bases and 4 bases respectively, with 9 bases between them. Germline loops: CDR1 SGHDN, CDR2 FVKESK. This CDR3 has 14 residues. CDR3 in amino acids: CASSQDQGTYGYTF. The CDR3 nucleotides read TGTGCCAGCAGCCAAGATCAAGGGACCTATGGCTACACCTTC.

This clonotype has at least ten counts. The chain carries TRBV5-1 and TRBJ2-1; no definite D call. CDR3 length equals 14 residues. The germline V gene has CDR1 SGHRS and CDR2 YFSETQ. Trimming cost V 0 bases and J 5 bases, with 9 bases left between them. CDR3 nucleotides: TGCGCCAGCAGCTTGGCGAGGCGAGACAATGAGCAGTTCTTC. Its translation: CASSLARRDNEQFF. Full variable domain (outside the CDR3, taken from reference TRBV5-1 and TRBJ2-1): KAGVTQTPRYLIKTRGQQVTLSCSPISGHRSVSWYQQTPGQGLQFLFEYFSETQRNKGNFPGRFSGRQFSNSRSEMNVSTLELGDSALYLCASSLARRDNEQFFGPGTRLTVL.

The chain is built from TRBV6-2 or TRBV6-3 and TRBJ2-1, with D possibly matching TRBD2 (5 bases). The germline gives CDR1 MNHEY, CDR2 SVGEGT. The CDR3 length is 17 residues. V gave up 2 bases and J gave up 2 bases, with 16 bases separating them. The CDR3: CASSYAPSSRTYNEQFF. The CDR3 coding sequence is TGTGCCAGCAGTTACGCCCCTTCTAGCAGGACCTACAATGAGCAGTTCTTC.

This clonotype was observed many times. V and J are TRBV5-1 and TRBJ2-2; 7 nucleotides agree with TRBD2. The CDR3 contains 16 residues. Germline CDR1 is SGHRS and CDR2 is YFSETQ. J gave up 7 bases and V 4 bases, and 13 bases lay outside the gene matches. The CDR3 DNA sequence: TGCGCCAGCAGCCTCGGCAGCGGGATGATGGTCGGGGAGCTGTTTTTT. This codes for CASSLGSGMMVGELFF. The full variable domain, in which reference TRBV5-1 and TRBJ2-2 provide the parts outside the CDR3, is KAGVTQTPRYLIKTRGQQVTLSCSPISGHRSVSWYQQTPGQGLQFLFEYFSETQRNKGNFPGRFSGRQFSNSRSEMNVSTLELGDSALYLCASSLGSGMMVGELFFGEGSRLTVL.